What follows are 25 T cell receptor beta chains derived from one specimen sequenced in a study of T-cell reconstitution after alpha-beta-depleted transplantation in children. This sample's TCRbeta library carried unique molecular identifier barcodes. TCRdb processed the PCR reads anew with MiXCR; each CDR3 protein has one entry. This table has some 95,000 distinct CDR3 sequences, more than 20% appearing once. Specimen: PBMCs, collected before TCRalphabeta/CD19-depleted stem cell transplant. All receptors come from a boy between 2 and 10 years old with acute lymphoblastic leukemia, due to receive a stem cell transplant.

The chain has TRBV5-1 and TRBJ2-7; 7 nucleotides line up with TRBD2. CDR3 length: 15 residues. With V trimmed by 3 bases and J by 4 bases, 10 bases remained unmatched. The V gene's germline CDR1 is SGHRS and CDR2 YFSETQ. CDR3 sequence reads: CASSSGFLAEYEQYF. DNA for the CDR3: TGCGCCAGCAGCTCGGGCTTCCTAGCGGAGTACGAGCAGTACTTC.

This clonotype was observed many times. The chain combines TRBV10-2 with TRBJ2-1; a weak D match, TRBD2 (6 bases). Trimming cost V 6 bases and J 2 bases, with 11 bases left between them. CDR3 length equals 14 residues. From germline, CDR1 is WSHSY and CDR2 SAAADI. CDR3 sequence: CASRGSGPYNEQFF. The CDR3 coding sequence is TGCGCCAGCAGGGGTAGCGGTCCCTACAATGAGCAGTTCTTC.

This clonotype has just a few counts. This chain connects TRBV29-1 to TRBJ2-1, with D perhaps TRBD2 (9 bases). This CDR3 spans 17 amino acids. Looked up from germline, CDR1 is SQVTM and CDR2 is ANQGSEA. The V end lost 5 bases, the J end lost 0 bases, and 20 bases lay between the germline ends. Written as DNA, the CDR3 is TGCAGCGTTCAGGGGGCGGGAGGGCTACACTCCTACAATGAGCAGTTCTTC. It encodes CSVQGAGGLHSYNEQFF.

This clonotype was seen only a few times. The CDR3 coding sequence is TGCGCCAGCAGCAGACTAGCGGGAGTGTACAATGAGCAGTTCTTC. This encodes CASSRLAGVYNEQFF. The chain links TRBV10-2 to TRBJ2-1; 12 bases are shared with TRBD2. V shed 6 bases, J shed 4 bases, and the junction held 4 bases outside the gene matches. The CDR3 length is 15 residues. CDR1 is WSHSY and CDR2 is SAAADI in the germline V gene.

This chain uses TRBV20-1 with TRBJ2-5; 7 nucleotides align to TRBD2. CDR1 DFQATT and CDR2 SNEGSKA come from the germline V gene (reference sequence). The CDR3 consists of 15 residues. The junction had 14 bases not matched to a gene; V was cut back by 6 bases and J by 4 bases. The CDR3 loop is CSAKGLAAFLETQYF. The DNA of the CDR3 is TGCAGTGCGAAGGGCCTAGCGGCGTTCTTAGAGACCCAGTACTTC.

The chain links TRBV7-9 to TRBJ2-7, with a weak D call TRBD1 (6 bases). CDR1 SEHNR and CDR2 FQNEAQ come from the germline V gene (reference sequence). V dropped 5 bases and J dropped 3 bases, with 14 bases sitting between them. The CDR3 is 14 residues long. The CDR3 reads CASSLDGGNYEQYF. CDR3 in DNA: TGTGCCAGCAGCCTCGATGGGGGCAACTACGAGCAGTACTTC.

This clonotype was observed a few times. This rearrangement joins TRBV11-2 to TRBJ2-7, with 7 bases matching TRBD1. Losses at the gene ends were 4 bases for V and 6 bases for J; bases not matched to a gene: 3. CDR3 length equals 12 residues. Germline CDR1 and CDR2: SGHAT and FQNNGV. For the CDR3, the DNA is TGTGCCAGCAGCTCCGACAGGGTCGAGCAGTACTTC. Translated, it gives CASSSDRVEQYF.

This clonotype has just a few counts. The rearrangement joins TRBV7-8 to TRBJ2-5; D not resolved. Germline CDR1 is SGHVS and CDR2 is FQNEAQ. This CDR3 is built from 14 residues. Trimming removed 4 bases from V and 5 bases from J, with 14 bases in between. In DNA, the CDR3 is TGTGCCAGCAGCTCATCTCTGGGTCTGGAGACCCAGTACTTC. Its translation is CASSSSLGLETQYF.

This clonotype was found a few times. The chain couples TRBV3-1 to TRBJ2-6; the D is unclear. CDR1 and CDR2 from the germline V gene are LGHDT and YNNKEL (reference sequence). Trimming took 4 bases from V and 0 from J, leaving 10 bases between them. CDR3 size: 16 residues. In nucleotides, the CDR3 is TGTGCCAGCAGCCCTTGGCTGACCTCTGGGGCCAACGTCCTGACTTTC. It translates to CASSPWLTSGANVLTF.

This sequence joins TRBV20-1 and TRBJ2-1, with D possibly being TRBD1 (6 bases). The CDR3 covers 15 residues. Per the germline V gene, CDR1 is DFQATT and CDR2 is SNEGSKA (reference sequence). Between the trimmed V and J ends, which lost 0 bases and 6 bases, there was a span of 15 bases. The CDR3 sequence: CSARDRAGVGNEQFF. For the CDR3, the DNA is TGCAGTGCTAGAGATCGTGCAGGGGTGGGCAATGAGCAGTTCTTC.

The rearrangement links TRBV30 to TRBJ2-7, with 9 bases aligning to TRBD1. Looked up from germline, CDR1 is GTSNPN and CDR2 is SVGIG (reference sequence). The CDR3 has 13 amino acids. V shed 5 bases, J shed 2 bases, and the junction held 4 bases outside the gene matches. This CDR3 is CAWGQGPTYEQYF. The CDR3 DNA reads TGTGCCTGGGGACAGGGGCCTACCTACGAGCAGTACTTC.

As to this clonotype: The conserved closing phenylalanine or tryptophan is absent in this CDR3, likely reflecting a read error. This chain joins TRBV6-4 and TRBJ2-3, with 7 bases fitting TRBD1. The germline gives CDR1 MRHNA, CDR2 SNTAGT. Trimming took 2 bases from V and 4 from J; bases not matched to a gene: 6. The CDR3 extends over 15 amino acids. The CDR3 coding sequence is TGTGCCAGCAGTGACGGGTTAGGGGGCGCAGATACGCAGTATTCT. Protein: CASSDGLGGADTQYS.

This clonotype has only a few counts. The chain combines TRBV9 with TRBJ2-3, with 7 bases lining up with TRBD2. The V and J ends lost 2 bases and 5 bases, in that order; junction bases with no gene match: 2. CDR3 length: 13 residues. Germline CDR1 SGDLS, CDR2 YYNGEE. The CDR3 region is CASSVGGKDTQYF. CDR3 bases: TGTGCCAGCAGCGTCGGGGGGAAAGATACGCAGTATTTT.

The chain links TRBV15 to TRBJ1-3; D unclear. Germline V gene sequence: CDR1 LNHNV, CDR2 YYDKDF (reference sequence). The CDR3 sequence is 14 residues long. V lost 0 bases and J lost 4, with 7 bases in between. CDR3 in amino acids: CATSREGQGNTIYF. CDR3 nucleotides: TGTGCCACCAGCAGAGAAGGGCAAGGAAACACCATATATTTT.

This rearrangement joins TRBV29-1 to TRBJ2-4; 11 bases line up with TRBD1. The V gene's germline CDR1 is SQVTM and CDR2 ANQGSEA. V lost 1 base to trimming and J lost 4 bases; unmatched junction nucleotides: 3. This CDR3 is 15 amino acids long. The CDR3: CSVEVGQGAKNIQYF. CDR3 coding DNA: TGCAGCGTTGAAGTAGGACAGGGGGCGAAAAACATTCAGTACTTC.

This clonotype was detected only a few times. The chain joins TRBV3-1 to TRBJ1-6; tentatively, D is TRBD1 (5 bases). CDR3 length: 12 amino acids. Per germline, CDR1 LGHDT and CDR2 YNNKEL (reference sequence). Trimming pared 8 bases from V and 9 bases from J, leaving 11 bases between. CDR3 loop: CASRRGASPLHF. CDR3 nucleotides: TGTGCCAGCCGGAGGGGTGCTTCACCCCTCCACTTT. The whole variable domain, filled in from reference TRBV3-1 and TRBJ1-6, reads DTAVSQTPKYLVTQMGNDKSIKCEQNLGHDTMYWYKQDSKKFLKIMFSYNNKELIINETVPNRFSPKSPDKAHLNLHINSLELGDSAVYFCASRRGASPLHFGNGTRLTVT.

This clonotype was detected a few times. The genes are TRBV7-2 and TRBJ2-1; TRBD2 might be the D (6 bases). This CDR3 has 13 residues. Germline V lookup: CDR1 SGHTA, CDR2 FQGNSA. Trimming removed 2 bases at V and 6 bases at J, with 8 bases between. The CDR3 DNA reads as TGTGCCAGCAGCTTACTGCGGGGCAATGAGCAGTTCTTC. It specifies CASSLLRGNEQFF.

At least ten counts were recorded for this clonotype. V and J are TRBV9 and TRBJ2-6; maybe TRBD2 (6 bases). This CDR3 region has 15 residues. V was clipped by 3 bases and J by 0 bases, with 7 bases between them. CDR1 and CDR2 (germline): SGDLS, YYNGEE. This chain's CDR3 is CASSETSSGANVLTF. CDR3 sequence (DNA): TGTGCCAGCAGCGAGACTAGCTCTGGGGCCAACGTCCTGACTTTC.

The chain has TRBV9 and TRBJ1-2; no clear D. Trimming shortened V by 4 bases and J by 5 bases, and 15 bases separated the two germline ends. The CDR3 totals 14 residues. CDR1 is SGDLS and CDR2 is YYNGEE in the germline V gene. Here the CDR3 reads CASSTNAGSYGYTF. Written as DNA, the CDR3 is TGTGCCAGCAGCACTAACGCGGGGTCATATGGCTACACCTTC.

This CDR3 reads CASSLVSSRGNEQFF. The CDR3 DNA follows: TGTGCCAGCAGCTTAGTATCGAGCCGAGGAAATGAGCAGTTCTTC. The J gene is TRBJ2-1, the V gene TRBV7-9; D call uncertain. The CDR3 has 15 residues. Germline CDR1 and CDR2: SEHNR and FQNEAQ (reference sequence). V was clipped by 1 base and J by 7 bases, with 14 bases between them.

CDR3 nucleotides: TGTGCCAGTAGCCTGACTAGCGGACGGTCTAAGGAGCAGTTCTTC. Translating gives CASSLTSGRSKEQFF. The V and J genes are TRBV19 and TRBJ2-1, with 9 bases lining up with TRBD2. V shed 6 bases, J shed 10 bases, and the junction held 13 bases outside the gene matches. This CDR3 region has 15 residues. Germline CDR1 and CDR2: LNHDA and SQIVND (reference sequence). Based on the CDR3 plus reference TRBV19 and TRBJ2-1, the full variable domain is DGGITQSPKYLFRKEGQNVTLSCEQNLNHDAMYWYRQDPGQGLRLIYYSQIVNDFQKGDIAEGYSVSREKKESFPLTVTSAQKNPTAFYLCASSLTSGRSKEQFFGPGTRLTVL.

This clonotype was seen only a few times. The chain recombines TRBV5-1 with TRBJ2-5, with TRBD2 matching 7 bases. V shed 4 bases, J shed 4 bases, and the junction held 4 bases outside the gene matches. Germline values: CDR1 SGHRS, CDR2 YFSETQ. The CDR3 is 13 residues long. The CDR3 DNA is TGCGCCAGCAGCCTAGCGGAGGGAGAGACCCAGTACTTC. This gives the protein CASSLAEGETQYF.

V usage is TRBV11-1 and J usage is TRBJ2-7, with a possible D match to TRBD1 (6 bases). Germline loops: CDR1 SGHAT, CDR2 FQDESV (reference sequence). V was shortened by 2 bases and J by 0 bases, with 23 bases between the two germline ends. The CDR3 totals 19 residues. In nucleotides, the CDR3 is TGTGCCAGCAGCTTAACCCTTAGGGTCGACAGGTCTCACTCCTACGAGCAGTACTTC. Translated, it gives CASSLTLRVDRSHSYEQYF.

This clonotype occurred many times. V is TRBV28 and J is TRBJ2-7; D is ambiguous. The CDR3 is 16 amino acids. Trimming took 5 bases from V and 0 from J, leaving 17 bases between them. The V gene's germline CDR1 is MDHEN and CDR2 SYDVKM. CDR3 bases: TGTGCCAGCAGTATTCCACCGGCGGTCCGCTCCTACGAGCAGTACTTC. It is translated as CASSIPPAVRSYEQYF.

The gene calls are TRBV5-1 and TRBJ2-7; TRBD2 aligns across 7 bases. Germline V lookup: CDR1 SGHRS, CDR2 YFSETQ. The CDR3 covers 14 residues. The ends lost 3 bases at V and 5 bases at J; junction bases unmatched: 8. CDR3: CASSSASGVHEQYF. As DNA, the CDR3 is TGCGCCAGCAGCTCCGCTAGCGGAGTACACGAGCAGTACTTC.